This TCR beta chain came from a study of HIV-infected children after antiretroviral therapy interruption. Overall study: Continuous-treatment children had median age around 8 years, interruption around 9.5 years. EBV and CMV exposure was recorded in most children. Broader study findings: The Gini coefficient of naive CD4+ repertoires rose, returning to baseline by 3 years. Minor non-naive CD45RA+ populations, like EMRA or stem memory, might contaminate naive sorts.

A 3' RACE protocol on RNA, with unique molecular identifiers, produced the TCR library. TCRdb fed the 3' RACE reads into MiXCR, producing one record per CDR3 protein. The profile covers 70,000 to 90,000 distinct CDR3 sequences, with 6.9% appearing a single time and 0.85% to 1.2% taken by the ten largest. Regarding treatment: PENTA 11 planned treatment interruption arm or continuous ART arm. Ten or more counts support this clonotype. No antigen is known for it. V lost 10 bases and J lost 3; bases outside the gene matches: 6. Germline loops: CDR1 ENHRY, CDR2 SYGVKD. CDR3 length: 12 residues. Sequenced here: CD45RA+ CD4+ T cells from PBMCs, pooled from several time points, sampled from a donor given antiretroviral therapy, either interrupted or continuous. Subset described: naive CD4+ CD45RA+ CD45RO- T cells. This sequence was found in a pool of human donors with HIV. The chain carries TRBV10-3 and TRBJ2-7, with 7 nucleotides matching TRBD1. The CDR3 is CATRDRDYEQYF. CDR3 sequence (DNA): TGTGCCACCCGGGACAGAGACTACGAGCAGTACTTC.